This T cell receptor (beta chain) was sequenced for a study of shared clonotypes between healthy human individuals. Study in general: Researchers drew samples from two women and a few men aged 18 to 49. Study-level points and caveats: Despite large depth, sorted-subset datasets appeared incompletely sequenced. Naive CD4 clonotype sharing across several donors was about 5.3%.

Deep was the level at which the assay was run. Only in-frame clones appear in the TCRdb table, and some are missing; sequencing was by immunoSEQ multiplex PCR. Here the sample spans hundreds of thousands of clones, approximately 92% being singletons. Worth noting for this clone: The antigen remains unidentified.

Germline loops: CDR1 SNHLY, CDR2 FYNNEI. V dropped 6 bases and J dropped 5 bases, with 23 bases sitting between them. This CDR3 spans 16 amino acids. Positive CCR7 selection of CD45RO-negative cells yielded the naive CD8 cells, and terminally differentiated effector memory CD45RA+ cells were excluded. The chain recombines TRBV2 with TRBJ2-7, with D possibly TRBD1 on 8 matching bases. This TCR was sampled from a man younger than 40 in good health. The sample taken for sequencing was naive CD8+ T cells sorted from blood. The CDR3 region has the DNA TGTGCCAGCAGAACCTATCTACAGGGGGGGTTCGACGAGCAGTACTTC. It is translated as CASRTYLQGGFDEQYF.